This TCR beta chain is from a study of T cells in tuberculosis. Study overall: IGRA-negative adolescents, IGRA-positive adolescents with latent tuberculosis and adults with active tuberculosis formed this South African cohort.

The table came from immunoSEQ multiplex PCR; TCRdb's copy has only in-frame clones and leaves some out. This sample carries 25,000 to 35,000 clones, roughly 90% of them seen once, and the ten largest clones take around 6.1%. Study observations and caveats: Active tuberculosis patients had shorter CDR3-alpha; the beta difference was nonsignificant. GMM-specific TCRs were nearer to active tuberculosis alpha repertoires, suggesting expansion.

A remark on this clone: Its antigen is undetermined.

CDR1 is SQVTM, CDR2 ANQGSEA, per germline. The CDR3 extends over 15 amino acids. Trimming removed 7 bases from V and 0 bases from J, with 16 bases in between. The sample comprised PBMCs. The sequence derives from a donor aged 5-35 years with latent tuberculosis or without tuberculosis infection. The chain combines TRBV29-1 with TRBJ2-1; tentatively, D is TRBD2 (5 bases). CDR3 in DNA: TGCAGCGCTGACCGGACGGGGAGCTCCTACAATGAGCAGTTCTTC. This translates into CSADRTGSSYNEQFF.